This T cell receptor (beta chain) was observed in a study of cytomegalovirus exposure and HLA in healthy donors. Findings and limits, study-wide: Per published reports, the classifier diagnosed cytomegalovirus status with high specificity and sensitivity. A link between a missense DCLRE1C variant and TCR beta V- and J-gene trimming emerged from a later analysis. TCR beta sequences reportedly predicted the HLA-A and HLA-B alleles of most subjects accurately.

Primers included in the PCR were 60 Vbeta and 13 Jbeta primers. Using immunoSEQ multiplex PCR, the repertoire was profiled, and TCRdb retains in-frame clones only, with some absent. The sample holds about 120,000 clones; 70% to 80% are singletons and the top ten take 9.5% to 13%. About this clone: Its cognate antigen is unknown.

The length of the CDR3 is 15 residues. V lost 0 bases to trimming and J lost 1 base; unmatched junction nucleotides: 3. Germline V gives CDR1 SGDLS, CDR2 YYNGEE. The receptor was derived from a woman aged 45-65 years in good health and CMV-seropositive. This chain connects TRBV9 to TRBJ2-7; the match to TRBD2 covers 8 bases. The material sequenced was PBMCs. The CDR3 loop is CASSVAGTSSYEQYF. CDR3 nucleotide sequence: TGTGCCAGCAGCGTAGCCGGGACTAGTTCCTACGAGCAGTACTTC.